This T cell receptor (beta chain) stems from a study of T cells in Graves' hyperthyroidism and ophthalmopathy. CDR1 is SQVTM and CDR2 is ANQGSEA in the germline V gene. Trimming stripped 4 bases from V and 0 bases from J, with 13 bases between. The length of the CDR3 is 14 residues. Study conclusions and caveats: Prediction of ophthalmopathy progression came a median roughly 7.1 months pre-onset.

There were TCR beta CDR3 regions amplified from RNA transcripts. A set of HTBI primers served as the primers for a first-round RT-PCR of the TCR CDR3. TCRdb ran MiXCR on the multiplex PCR reads and lists one entry per CDR3 protein. The table has 500,000 or so distinct CDR3 sequences, approximately 17% seen once. To note about this clonotype: Its specificity is unknown.

This TCR came from a woman younger than 30 with Graves' ophthalmopathy. Material: blood. The chain is built from TRBV29-1 and TRBJ2-7, with a tentative D call TRBD1 (6 bases). The CDR3 reads CSVVSGVSSYEQYF. The CDR3 bases are TGCAGCGTTGTATCAGGGGTCAGCTCCTACGAGCAGTACTTC.